These T cell receptor beta chains were read from a single sample in a study of STAT5B mutations in CD4+ large granular lymphocyte leukemia. Profiling relied on immunoSEQ multiplex PCR, and the TCRdb table lists in-frame clones only, not all of them. The table includes tens of thousands of clones, around 85% detected once. Sequenced sample: CD4+ T cells from blood buffy coats. The source is a human donor in good health. CDR3s include the opening cysteine and the closing phenylalanine or tryptophan. Each record gives: CDR3 DNA, CDR3 protein, clone size, D gene, V gene, J gene. A D gene is named only where the DNA matches it firmly. Only some rows state a clone size, as once, few, many or a class for expanded clones.

CDR3 DNA: TGTGCCATTTCTCGGGGGCGAAACACTGAAGCTTTCTTT
CDR3 protein: CAISRGRNTEAFF
clone size: .
D gene: .
V gene: TRBV7-8
J gene: TRBJ1-1

CDR3 DNA: TGTGCCAGCAGCTATACAGGGGCTAGTGAAAAACTGTTTTTT
CDR3 protein: CASSYTGASEKLFF
clone size: .
D gene: TRBD1
V gene: TRBV28
J gene: TRBJ1-4

CDR3 DNA: TGTGCCAGCAGTTTGCCAGGGTCGGACGAGCAGTACTTC
CDR3 protein: CASSLPGSDEQYF
clone size: once
D gene: .
V gene: TRBV28
J gene: TRBJ2-7

CDR3 DNA: TGTGCCAGCAGCCGCAGGGACAGGGTGGTCACAGATACGCAGTATTTT
CDR3 protein: CASSRRDRVVTDTQYF
clone size: .
D gene: TRBD1
V gene: TRBV7-8
J gene: TRBJ2-3

CDR3 DNA: TGTGCCAGCAGCTTAGGCCAGGGTATAGGATACGAGCAGTACTTC
CDR3 protein: CASSLGQGIGYEQYF
clone size: .
D gene: .
V gene: TRBV11-3
J gene: TRBJ2-7

CDR3 DNA: TGTGCCAGCAGCCCGGGGTCGGACGGGCGGGCTGAAGCTTTCTTT
CDR3 protein: CASSPGSDGRAEAFF
clone size: .
D gene: .
V gene: TRBV28
J gene: TRBJ1-1

CDR3 DNA: TGTGCCAGCTCACCAAAAACGACAGAGCAAGAGACCCAGTACTTC
CDR3 protein: CASSPKTTEQETQYF
clone size: .
D gene: .
V gene: TRBV18
J gene: TRBJ2-5

CDR3 DNA: TGTGCCAGCAGTGAAGGGGGCAGGGGGAATCAGCCCCAGCATTTT
CDR3 protein: CASSEGGRGNQPQHF
clone size: once
D gene: TRBD1
V gene: TRBV25-1
J gene: TRBJ1-5

CDR3 DNA: TGTGCCAGCAGCCCAGCGGGGGCAGACAGCACAGATACGCAGTATTTT
CDR3 protein: CASSPAGADSTDTQYF
clone size: .
D gene: TRBD2
V gene: TRBV11-3
J gene: TRBJ2-3

CDR3 DNA: TGTGCCAGCAGCGTAGAGGGACTAGCGTACTTTGAGCAGTTCTTC
CDR3 protein: CASSVEGLAYFEQFF
clone size: .
D gene: TRBD2
V gene: TRBV9
J gene: TRBJ2-1

CDR3 DNA: TGTGCCAGCAGGACTAGCACAGATACGCAGTATTTT
CDR3 protein: CASRTSTDTQYF
clone size: .
D gene: .
V gene: TRBV28
J gene: TRBJ2-3

CDR3 DNA: TGTGCCAGTACCCCCCAGGGGGCGCGCACCGGGGAGCTGTTTTTT
CDR3 protein: CASTPQGARTGELFF
clone size: once
D gene: TRBD1
V gene: TRBV19
J gene: TRBJ2-2

CDR3 DNA: TGTGCCAGCAGCTTCGCAGGGGCGCCCGAAGCTTTCTTT
CDR3 protein: CASSFAGAPEAFF
clone size: .
D gene: .
V gene: TRBV7-8
J gene: TRBJ1-1

CDR3 DNA: TGTGCCTGGAGTGTCGGACAGGCGGCGTATTTT
CDR3 protein: CAWSVGQAAYF
clone size: .
D gene: TRBD1
V gene: TRBV30
J gene: TRBJ2-3

CDR3 DNA: TGTGCCAGCACCCGGACAGGGGGCAATTCACCCCTCCACTTT
CDR3 protein: CASTRTGGNSPLHF
clone size: .
D gene: TRBD1
V gene: TRBV7-8
J gene: TRBJ1-6

CDR3 DNA: TGTGCCAGCAGTTACGGGTCTAGCGGGAGTCCAGATACGCAGTATTTT
CDR3 protein: CASSYGSSGSPDTQYF
clone size: .
D gene: TRBD2
V gene: TRBV6-5
J gene: TRBJ2-3

CDR3 DNA: TGCAGCGGTGAGGACAGGTCTAGCTCCTACGAGCAGTACTTC
CDR3 protein: CSGEDRSSSYEQYF
clone size: .
D gene: TRBD1
V gene: TRBV29-1
J gene: TRBJ2-7

CDR3 DNA: TGTGCCAGCAGCCAAGCTGGGGTTAACGAGCAGTACTTC
CDR3 protein: CASSQAGVNEQYF
clone size: .
D gene: .
V gene: TRBV16
J gene: TRBJ2-7

CDR3 DNA: TGTGCCTGGAACAGGGGAGGTGAAGCTTTCTTT
CDR3 protein: CAWNRGGEAFF
clone size: .
D gene: TRBD1
V gene: TRBV30
J gene: TRBJ1-1

CDR3 DNA: TGTGCCAGCTCACCACCTTCCGGGACCTATGGCTACACCTTC
CDR3 protein: CASSPPSGTYGYTF
clone size: .
D gene: .
V gene: TRBV18
J gene: TRBJ1-2

CDR3 DNA: TGTGCCAGCAGCAAACAGGCCAACGGGGAGCTGTTTTTT
CDR3 protein: CASSKQANGELFF
clone size: .
D gene: .
V gene: TRBV21-1
J gene: TRBJ2-2

CDR3 DNA: TGTGCCAGCAGCTTAGTGTTACCTAGTGTAGCGGAGACCCAGTACTTC
CDR3 protein: CASSLVLPSVAETQYF
clone size: .
D gene: .
V gene: TRBV7-8
J gene: TRBJ2-5

CDR3 DNA: TGTGCCAGCAGCGTAGATTTTCGGCCGGGGATGAACACTGAAGCTTTCTTT
CDR3 protein: CASSVDFRPGMNTEAFF
clone size: once
D gene: .
V gene: TRBV9
J gene: TRBJ1-1

CDR3 DNA: TGTGCCAGCAGCTTGGGCGGCTCTGGAAACACCATATATTTT
CDR3 protein: CASSLGGSGNTIYF
clone size: .
D gene: .
V gene: TRBV5-5
J gene: TRBJ1-3

CDR3 DNA: TGCGCCAGCAGCTTGAGAGGGACAGGGTATGGAAACACCATATATTTT
CDR3 protein: CASSLRGTGYGNTIYF
clone size: .
D gene: TRBD1
V gene: TRBV5-1
J gene: TRBJ1-3

CDR3 DNA: TGTGCCAGCAGCCAAACAAGTAGCGGGGGGACAAACACAGATACGCAGTATTTT
CDR3 protein: CASSQTSSGGTNTDTQYF
clone size: .
D gene: TRBD2
V gene: TRBV11-2
J gene: TRBJ2-3

CDR3 DNA: TGTGCCAGCAGTGAATACAGGGTAGAAACTGAAGCTTTCTTT
CDR3 protein: CASSEYRVETEAFF
clone size: .
D gene: .
V gene: TRBV25-1
J gene: TRBJ1-1

CDR3 DNA: TGCAGCGTTGAAATAGGGGGAGAAGCTTTCTTT
CDR3 protein: CSVEIGGEAFF
clone size: .
D gene: .
V gene: TRBV29-1
J gene: TRBJ1-1

CDR3 DNA: TGTGCCATCAGTGAGTCGAATCTGGGGGAGAAGGCTGGCACTGAAGCTTTCTTT
CDR3 protein: CAISESNLGEKAGTEAFF
clone size: .
D gene: .
V gene: TRBV10-3
J gene: TRBJ1-1

CDR3 DNA: TGTGCCAGCAGTTACCAGGGGCGCGAGCAGTACTTC
CDR3 protein: CASSYQGREQYF
clone size: .
D gene: .
V gene: TRBV6-5
J gene: TRBJ2-7

CDR3 DNA: TGCGCCAGCAGCACCACAGGGACAATGAGCTACACCTTC
CDR3 protein: CASSTTGTMSYTF
clone size: once
D gene: .
V gene: TRBV5-1
J gene: TRBJ1-2

CDR3 DNA: TGTGCCAGTAGTCCTGGGTTCAATGAGCAGTTCTTC
CDR3 protein: CASSPGFNEQFF
clone size: .
D gene: .
V gene: TRBV19
J gene: TRBJ2-1

CDR3 DNA: TGCGCCAGCAGTGAGTCGAGACAGACTAATCAGCCCCAGCATTTT
CDR3 protein: CASSESRQTNQPQHF
clone size: .
D gene: .
V gene: TRBV10-2
J gene: TRBJ1-5

CDR3 DNA: TGTGCCACCGGGACTAGCAAAGACAATGAGCAGTTCTTC
CDR3 protein: CATGTSKDNEQFF
clone size: .
D gene: TRBD2
V gene: TRBV10-3
J gene: TRBJ2-1

CDR3 DNA: TGCGCCAGCAAACAGACCTCTGGGGGGGCTTCGAGGAACACCTTC
CDR3 protein: CASKQTSGGASRNTF
clone size: .
D gene: .
V gene: TRBV5-1
J gene: TRBJ1-2

CDR3 DNA: TGCGCCAGCTCCGGAGGGGGGGAGATCCAAGAGACCCAGTACTTC
CDR3 protein: CASSGGGEIQETQYF
clone size: .
D gene: .
V gene: TRBV5-1
J gene: TRBJ2-5

CDR3 DNA: TGTGCCAGCAGCCTTCCGACCGGGACTGGGAACACCGGGGAGCTGTTTTTT
CDR3 protein: CASSLPTGTGNTGELFF
clone size: .
D gene: .
V gene: TRBV11-3
J gene: TRBJ2-2

CDR3 DNA: TGTGCCAGCAGTGGCAGGGGGCGAGGGGAGCTGTTTTTT
CDR3 protein: CASSGRGRGELFF
clone size: .
D gene: TRBD1
V gene: TRBV2
J gene: TRBJ2-2

CDR3 DNA: TGTGCCAGCGAGGACCCTTGGACTAGCGGGACCAATGAGCAGTTCTTC
CDR3 protein: CASEDPWTSGTNEQFF
clone size: .
D gene: TRBD2
V gene: TRBV2
J gene: TRBJ2-1

CDR3 DNA: TGTAGTATCGGGGATGAGCAGTTCTTC
CDR3 protein: CSIGDEQFF
clone size: .
D gene: .
V gene: TRBV28
J gene: TRBJ2-1

CDR3 DNA: TGTGCCAGCAGCCGGGGCGGGGGCACATCAGATACGCAGTATTTT
CDR3 protein: CASSRGGGTSDTQYF
clone size: .
D gene: .
V gene: TRBV7-6
J gene: TRBJ2-3

CDR3 DNA: TGTGCCAGCAGTTACTTCTCCGGAAACACCGGGGAGCTGTTTTTT
CDR3 protein: CASSYFSGNTGELFF
clone size: .
D gene: .
V gene: TRBV6-6
J gene: TRBJ2-2

CDR3 DNA: TGCGCCAGCAGCCTTACTAGCGGGAGTTACTACGAGCAGTACTTC
CDR3 protein: CASSLTSGSYYEQYF
clone size: .
D gene: TRBD2
V gene: TRBV4-1
J gene: TRBJ2-7

CDR3 DNA: TGCGCCAGCAAACAGATCTCTGGGGGGGCTTCGAGGAACACCTTC
CDR3 protein: CASKQISGGASRNTF
clone size: .
D gene: .
V gene: TRBV5-1
J gene: TRBJ1-2

CDR3 DNA: TGCGCCAGCAGCCCACAGGCCAGCTCCTACGAGCAGTACTTC
CDR3 protein: CASSPQASSYEQYF
clone size: .
D gene: .
V gene: TRBV5-1
J gene: TRBJ2-7

CDR3 DNA: TGTGCCAGCAGCCCAGAAGGTAACAGGGGCACTGAAGCTTTCTTT
CDR3 protein: CASSPEGNRGTEAFF
clone size: few
D gene: TRBD1
V gene: TRBV7-3
J gene: TRBJ1-1

CDR3 DNA: TGTGCCAGCAGTGGCGGGGGTACGGATACGCAGTATTTT
CDR3 protein: CASSGGGTDTQYF
clone size: .
D gene: TRBD2
V gene: TRBV9
J gene: TRBJ2-3

CDR3 DNA: TGTGCCAGCAGTGAAGCTTATTGGGCAGGAACCATGAACACTGAAGCTTTCTTT
CDR3 protein: CASSEAYWAGTMNTEAFF
clone size: .
D gene: .
V gene: TRBV6-1
J gene: TRBJ1-1

CDR3 DNA: TGTGCCAGCAGCTTAGGCTCAGGGCCGGGATACGGCTACACCTTC
CDR3 protein: CASSLGSGPGYGYTF
clone size: .
D gene: .
V gene: TRBV11-3
J gene: TRBJ1-2

CDR3 DNA: TGCGCCAGCAGCTTGACTAGCGGGTCTTACGAGCAGTACTTC
CDR3 protein: CASSLTSGSYEQYF
clone size: .
D gene: TRBD2
V gene: TRBV5-1
J gene: TRBJ2-7

CDR3 DNA: TGTGCCACCCACACTGCAACTAATGAAAAACTGTTTTTT
CDR3 protein: CATHTATNEKLFF
clone size: .
D gene: .
V gene: TRBV6-6
J gene: TRBJ1-4

CDR3 DNA: TGTGCCAGCAGTCCCGGGACAGGGAAGGGAAACACCATATATTTT
CDR3 protein: CASSPGTGKGNTIYF
clone size: .
D gene: TRBD1
V gene: TRBV27
J gene: TRBJ1-3